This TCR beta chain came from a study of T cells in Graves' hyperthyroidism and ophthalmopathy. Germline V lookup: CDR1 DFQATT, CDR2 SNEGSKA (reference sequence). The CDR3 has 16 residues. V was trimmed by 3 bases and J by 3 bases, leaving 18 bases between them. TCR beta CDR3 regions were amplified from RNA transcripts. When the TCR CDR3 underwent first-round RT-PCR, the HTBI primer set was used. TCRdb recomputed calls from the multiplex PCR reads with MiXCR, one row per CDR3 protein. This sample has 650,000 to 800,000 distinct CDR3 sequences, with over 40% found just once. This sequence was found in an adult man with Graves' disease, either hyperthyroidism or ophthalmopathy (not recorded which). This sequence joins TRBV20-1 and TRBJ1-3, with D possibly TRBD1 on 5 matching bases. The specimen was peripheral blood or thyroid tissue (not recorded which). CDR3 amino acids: CSASSPAGLGGNTIYF. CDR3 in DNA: TGCAGTGCTAGTTCTCCGGCGGGGCTTGGTGGAAACACCATATATTTT.